Below are 21 T cell receptor beta chains sequenced from a single sample in a study of T cell responses to AZD1222 COVID-19 vaccine. Some clones are missing from TCRdb's copy, which holds only in-frame ones; the method was immunoSEQ multiplex PCR. Of roughly 180,000 clones in the sample, just under 95% were seen once. The sample in question was peripheral blood, obtained 28 days after the second dose of the MenACWY control vaccine. The source of these receptors is an adult who received the MenACWY meningococcal vaccine as a control.

The chain is built from TRBV20-1 and TRBJ1-6, with D unresolved. The CDR3 contains 13 residues. CDR1 and CDR2 from the germline V gene are DFQATT and SNEGSKA (reference sequence). V lost 3 bases, J lost 7 bases, and 10 bases lay in between. The CDR3 sequence is CSASLTANSPLHF. The CDR3 DNA reads TGCAGTGCTAGTCTCACAGCCAATTCACCCCTCCACTTT.

This sequence joins TRBV20-1 and TRBJ2-3; D not certain. The germline V and J ends were trimmed by 4 bases and 2 bases, with 4 bases remaining between them. CDR1 and CDR2 from the germline V gene are DFQATT and SNEGSKA (reference sequence). The CDR3 has 11 amino acids. The CDR3 coding sequence is TGCAGTGCTACCCACACAGATACGCAGTATTTT. As protein: CSATHTDTQYF.

The V gene is TRBV3-1 (or the pseudogene TRBV3-2), the J gene TRBJ2-5; TRBD2 matches 9 bases. V lost 4 bases to trimming and J lost 9 bases; unmatched junction nucleotides: 9. Germline CDR1 reads LGHDT; CDR2 reads YNNKEL (reference sequence). The CDR3 contains 14 residues. This chain's CDR3 is CASSLTSGLESQYF. The DNA for the CDR3 is TGTGCCAGCAGCCTTACTAGCGGGCTCGAGTCCCAGTACTTC.

This sequence joins TRBV21-1 and TRBJ1-5. TRBV21-1 is a pseudogene. CDR3 length: 18 amino acids. Written as DNA, the CDR3 is TGTGCCAGCAGCAAAGTTGAGGGGCTTACGTCCAGCAATCAGCCCCAGCATTTT. Residues: CASSKVEGLTSSNQPQHF.

Concerning this clone: Other nucleotide sequences in the sample specify the same CDR3. V is TRBV3-1 (or the pseudogene TRBV3-2) and J is TRBJ1-2; TRBD1 might be the D (5 bases). CDR3 length: 12 amino acids. The germline gives CDR1 LGHDT, CDR2 YNNKEL (reference sequence). Between the trimmed V and J ends, which lost 3 bases and 4 bases, there was a span of 6 bases. This CDR3 is CASSQGTYGYTF. CDR3 bases: TGTGCCAGCAGCCAGGGGACCTATGGCTACACCTTC.

The chain joins TRBV7-3 to TRBJ2-2, with D unclear. The V end was cut by 2 bases, the J end by 4 bases, with 8 bases between. This CDR3 contains 14 residues. Germline V gene sequence: CDR1 SGHTA, CDR2 FQGTGA. This chain's CDR3 is CASSLGSPTGELFF. In DNA, the CDR3 is TGTGCCAGCAGCTTAGGCAGTCCCACCGGGGAGCTGTTTTTT. The variable domain in full, completed from reference TRBV7-3 and TRBJ2-2, reads GAGVSQTPSNKVTEKGKYVELRCDPISGHTALYWYRQSLGQGPEFLIYFQGTGAADDSGLPNDRFFAVRPEGSVSTLKIQRTERGDSAVYLCASSLGSPTGELFFGEGSRLTVL.

The chain has TRBV19 and TRBJ1-4; D unclear. The CDR3 spans 16 residues. V was clipped by 6 bases and J by 2 bases, with 16 bases between them. CDR1 and CDR2 (germline): LNHDA, SQIVND (reference sequence). The CDR3 reads CASSIRPPATNEKLFF. DNA of the CDR3: TGTGCCAGTAGCATTCGACCCCCGGCTACTAATGAAAAACTGTTTTTT. Drawing the rest from reference TRBV19 and TRBJ1-4, the complete variable domain is DGGITQSPKYLFRKEGQNVTLSCEQNLNHDAMYWYRQDPGQGLRLIYYSQIVNDFQKGDIAEGYSVSREKKESFPLTVTSAQKNPTAFYLCASSIRPPATNEKLFFGSGTQLSVL.

The V call is TRBV3-1 (or the pseudogene TRBV3-2), the J call TRBJ1-1; TRBD1 aligns across 8 bases. Germline values: CDR1 LGHDT, CDR2 YNNKEL (reference sequence). Trimming took 6 bases from V and 6 from J; bases not matched to a gene: 12. This CDR3 is built from 15 residues. The CDR3 protein is CASRPKGQAKSEAFF. CDR3 DNA: TGTGCCAGCAGGCCTAAGGGACAGGCTAAATCTGAAGCTTTCTTT.

The CDR3 reads CASSEFGRQENTEAFF. The CDR3 region has the DNA TGCGCCAGCAGTGAGTTCGGTCGACAGGAGAACACTGAAGCTTTCTTT. J is TRBJ1-1 and V is TRBV10-1; tentatively, D is TRBD1 (6 bases). Germline loops: CDR1 WNHNN, CDR2 SYGVQD (reference sequence). The CDR3 spans 16 residues. The ends were cut back, 1 base at V and 1 base at J, with 13 bases in the middle.

The V and J genes are TRBV5-6 and TRBJ1-4; D might be TRBD1 (5 bases). Germline V CDR1 and CDR2: SGHDT, YYEEEE. The CDR3 covers 14 residues. V shed 6 bases and J shed 10 bases, with 19 bases lying between them. The CDR3 coding sequence is TGTGCCAGCAACCGTCGGGGCCCCGTCGGAAAACTGTTTTTT. Translated: CASNRRGPVGKLFF.

V usage is TRBV14 and J usage is TRBJ2-7; a possible D gene is TRBD2 (7 bases). In germline, CDR1 is SGHDN, CDR2 FVKESK. V was shortened by 3 bases and J by 9 bases, with 12 bases between the two germline ends. The CDR3 runs to 12 residues. In nucleotides, the CDR3 is TGTGCCAGCAGCCACCCTCGGGGGGCGCAGTACTTC. Translation gives CASSHPRGAQYF. Combining the CDR3 with reference TRBV14 and TRBJ2-7 gives the whole variable domain EAGVTQFPSHSVIEKGQTVTLRCDPISGHDNLYWYRRVMGKEIKFLLHFVKESKQDESGMPNNRFLAERTGGTYSTLKVQPAELEDSGVYFCASSHPRGAQYFGPGTRLTVT.

The chain recombines TRBV29-1 with TRBJ1-1; TRBD1 might be the D (6 bases). The germline gives CDR1 SQVTM, CDR2 ANQGSEA. V was cut by 7 bases and J by 8 bases, with 11 bases left in between. The CDR3 loop spans 10 amino acids. The CDR3 region has the DNA TGCAGCGCGGGACACCTAGAAGCTTTCTTT. Amino acid sequence: CSAGHLEAFF.

The table lists this clone with a count of one. The genes are TRBV19 and TRBJ1-2, with D maybe TRBD1 (6 bases). The germline V and J ends were trimmed by 3 bases and 8 bases, with 10 bases remaining between them. The CDR3 consists of 12 residues. The germline V gene has CDR1 LNHDA and CDR2 SQIVND (reference sequence). The CDR3 loop is CASSIGGGGYTF. The DNA of the CDR3 is TGTGCCAGTAGTATCGGAGGGGGAGGCTACACCTTC.

The chain couples TRBV6-2 or TRBV6-3 to TRBJ2-3, with D hard to call. Trimming removed 0 bases from V and 0 bases from J, with 4 bases in between. This CDR3 is built from 14 residues. Looked up from germline, CDR1 is MNHEY and CDR2 is SVGEGT. CDR3 nucleotides: TGTGCCAGCAGTTACTCAGGGAGCACAGATACGCAGTATTTT. This codes for CASSYSGSTDTQYF.

There are a few counts of this clone. The chain links TRBV3-1 (or the pseudogene TRBV3-2) to TRBJ2-1, with 10 bases fitting TRBD2. Germline CDR1 reads LGHDT; CDR2 reads YNNKEL (reference sequence). CDR3 length equals 18 residues. J lost 2 bases, V lost 0 bases, and 7 bases had no gene match. In nucleotides, the CDR3 is TGTGCCAGCAGCCAAGATGGGCTAGCGGGGGTCGCCTACAATGAGCAGTTCTTC. Its protein is CASSQDGLAGVAYNEQFF.

The rearrangement joins TRBV27 to TRBJ1-6; 7 bases align to TRBD1. Germline assignment: CDR1 MNHEY and CDR2 SMNVEV (reference sequence). V dropped 6 bases and J dropped 8; count of bases not matched to a gene: 10. CDR3 size: 15 residues. The CDR3 loop is CASSYSQGIHSPLHF. The CDR3 bases are TGTGCCAGCAGCTATTCACAGGGGATCCATTCACCCCTCCACTTT.

The rearrangement uses TRBV6-8 and TRBJ1-1; D remains unclear. The V gene's germline CDR1 is MNHGY and CDR2 SAAAGT. Trimming removed 6 bases at V and 2 bases at J, with 13 bases between. The CDR3 contains 14 residues. CDR3 loop: CASRPLPSNTEAFF. Written as DNA, the CDR3 is TGTGCCAGCAGACCCCTACCATCAAACACTGAAGCTTTCTTT.

V is TRBV28 and J is TRBJ2-1, with D uncertain. The CDR3 contains 12 residues. V lost 6 bases and J 9 bases, leaving 12 bases between the germline ends. Per the germline V gene, CDR1 is MDHEN and CDR2 is SYDVKM. CDR3 residues: CASRPGEGEQFF. The CDR3 DNA sequence: TGTGCCAGCAGGCCGGGTGAAGGTGAGCAGTTCTTC.

This chain uses TRBV11-2 with TRBJ2-3; D gene unclear. The CDR3 sequence is 15 residues long. Trimming pared 5 bases from V and 2 bases from J, leaving 14 bases between. Germline V gene sequence: CDR1 SGHAT, CDR2 FQNNGV. In DNA form, the CDR3 reads TGTGCCAGCAGCCCACCGGGTCTCTTCACAGATACGCAGTATTTT. This translates into CASSPPGLFTDTQYF. The full variable domain, its missing parts supplied by reference TRBV11-2 and TRBJ2-3, is EAGVAQSPRYKIIEKRQSVAFWCNPISGHATLYWYQQILGQGPKLLIQFQNNGVVDDSQLPKDRFSAERLKGVDSTLKIQPAKLEDSAVYLCASSPPGLFTDTQYFGPGTRLTVL.

This CDR3 is CASSPSTRRTGELFF. The DNA for the CDR3 is TGTGCCAGCAGTCCATCCACTAGACGGACCGGGGAGCTGTTTTTT. The V call is TRBV28, the J call TRBJ2-2; possibly TRBD2 for D (5 bases). V dropped 5 bases and J dropped 5 bases, with 15 bases sitting between them. The CDR3 runs to 15 residues. From germline, CDR1 is MDHEN and CDR2 SYDVKM.

This chain links TRBV5-4 with TRBJ1-3; D possibly corresponds to TRBD1 (5 bases). Looked up from germline, CDR1 is SGHNT and CDR2 is YYREEE (reference sequence). The CDR3 spans 14 residues. Trimming took 2 bases from V and 4 from J, leaving 10 bases between them. CDR3 coding DNA: TGTGCCAGCAGCTTCCGGGGGGGAGGAAACACCATATATTTT. The encoded protein is CASSFRGGGNTIYF.